This is a list of T cell receptor beta chains from one sample in a study of cytomegalovirus exposure and HLA in healthy donors. Sequenced by immunoSEQ multiplex PCR; TCRdb stores in-frame clones only, minus some. Among roughly 100,000 clones listed, 60% to 85% were seen once. The sequenced sample was PBMCs. Source of these receptors: a middle-aged woman in good health and CMV-seropositive. Both conserved end residues are part of each CDR3. A D gene is named only where the DNA matches it firmly. Some rows have no size entry. The others give once, few or many, or a class for an expanded clone.

TRBJ1-2	TRBV28	.	.	TGTGCCAGCAGTTCCGGGTGGCAGATTTATGGCTACACCTTC	CASSSGWQIYGYTF
TRBJ1-4	TRBV2	.	few	TGTGCCAGCCAGAAGGACTGGAATAATGAAAAACTGTTTTTT	CASQKDWNNEKLFF
TRBJ2-5	TRBV7-8	TRBD1	.	TGTGCCAGCAGCTTTTGGACAGGGGGCCGAGAGACCCAGTACTTC	CASSFWTGGRETQYF
TRBJ2-4	TRBV28	.	once	TGTGCCAGCAGTTCCCCGGGGAGGAAAAACATTCAGTACTTC	CASSSPGRKNIQYF
TRBJ2-1	TRBV13	.	few	TGTGCCAGCAGCTTTTCGGGTTTAGCGGATAACAATGAGCAGTTCTTC	CASSFSGLADNNEQFF
TRBJ2-1	TRBV11-3	TRBD1	once	TGTGCCAGCAGCCTAAGGCAGGGGGCTTATTTGGAGAATGAGCAGTTCTTC	CASSLRQGAYLENEQFF
TRBJ1-1	TRBV29-1	TRBD1	.	TGCAGCGTGTCGGAGACAGGGGCGAACACTGAAGCTTTCTTT	CSVSETGANTEAFF
TRBJ2-1	TRBV27	.	.	TGTGCCAGCAGTGCGACTACTTTCTTCTACAATGAGCAGTTCTTC	CASSATTFFYNEQFF
TRBJ1-2	TRBV27	.	few	TGTGCCAGCAGTTCGATCACCCCAGACAGGTCCTATGGCTACACCTTC	CASSSITPDRSYGYTF
TRBJ2-4	TRBV11-3	TRBD2	.	TGTGCCAGCAGCAAGGGACTACTACTAGCCAAAAACATTCAGTACTTC	CASSKGLLLAKNIQYF
TRBJ2-7	TRBV4-3	.	.	TGCGCCAGCAGCCATCGTGGGGGCTACGACTCCTACGAGCAGTACTTC	CASSHRGGYDSYEQYF
TRBJ2-1	TRBV7-8	TRBD2	.	TGTGCCAGCAGCTTAGCAAGACTAGCGAACAATGAGCAGTTCTTC	CASSLARLANNEQFF
TRBJ1-2	TRBV11-2	TRBD1	.	TGTGCCAGCAGCTTGTTCCTGGACAGGGATAACTATGGCTACACCTTC	CASSLFLDRDNYGYTF
TRBJ1-2	TRBV5-8	TRBD1	.	TGTGCCAGCAGCTTGTTCAGGGGGCAATTCGGGTATGGCTACACCTTC	CASSLFRGQFGYGYTF
TRBJ2-1	TRBV29-1	.	few	TGCAGCGTCCGTGACTACCGTAGCTACAATGAGCAGTTCTTC	CSVRDYRSYNEQFF
TRBJ2-1	TRBV19	TRBD2	.	TGTGCCAGTAGTCTATCACTAGCGGTTACAATGAAGCAGTTCTTC	CASSLSLAVTMKQFF
TRBJ2-1	TRBV7-9	TRBD2	.	TGTTCCAGCAGCTTTCCCACTTATAGCGGGAGCTCCTACAATGAGCAGTTCTTC	CSSSFPTYSGSSYNEQFF
TRBJ2-7	TRBV7-2	TRBD2	.	TGTGCCAGCAGCCTACTAGCGGGGGGGCCGCACGAGCAGTACTTC	CASSLLAGGPHEQYF
TRBJ2-5	TRBV5-4	TRBD1	.	TGTGCCAGCAGCAAAGGACAGGGGGAAGAGACCCAGTACTTC	CASSKGQGEETQYF
TRBJ2-1	TRBV5-5	TRBD1	.	TGTGCCAGCAGCTCCCTCAGGGGGAAGGATGAGCAGTTCTTC	CASSSLRGKDEQFF
TRBJ2-7	TRBV5-4	TRBD2	few	TGTGCCAGCAGCCCGGCCGGGACTAGCGGGAGTTACGAGCAGTACTTC	CASSPAGTSGSYEQYF
TRBJ2-3	TRBV29-1	TRBD2	.	TGCAGCGTTGGGACTAGCGGGAGCTACACAGATACGCAGTATTTT	CSVGTSGSYTDTQYF
TRBJ2-1	TRBV15	.	.	TGTGCCACCAGCAGAGTTCTGGCATACAATGAGCAGTTCTTC	CATSRVLAYNEQFF
TRBJ2-7	TRBV4-3	.	.	TGCGCCAGCAGCCAACTTTCCGGACAGCCACCCTACGAGCAGTACTTC	CASSQLSGQPPYEQYF
TRBJ1-1	TRBV27	.	.	TGTGCCAGCAGTTTGTCCCGGGAAGGGACTGAAGCTTTCTTT	CASSLSREGTEAFF
TRBJ2-4	TRBV5-1	.	.	TGCGCCAGCAGCTTGCCCAGGGGAGGGGCGGACATTCAGTACTTC	CASSLPRGGADIQYF
TRBJ2-6	TRBV4-1	TRBD1	.	TGCGCCAGCAGCCAGGGCTGGGGACAGGGACGCTCTGGGGCCAACGTCCTGACTTTC	CASSQGWGQGRSGANVLTF
TRBJ1-3	TRBV5-1	.	.	TGCGCCAGCAGACCAAACAGGGACTCTGGAAACACCATATATTTT	CASRPNRDSGNTIYF
TRBJ1-2	TRBV7-9	.	.	TGTGCCAGCAGCTTAGCAAGTGGCGGGGGTTCTGGGACCTTC	CASSLASGGGSGTF
TRBJ1-4	TRBV5-4	TRBD1	few	TGTGCCAGCAGCTCGGACAGGGGGCTTGGGGATGAAAAACTGTTTTTT	CASSSDRGLGDEKLFF
TRBJ1-1	TRBV10-1	.	once	TGCGCCAGCATGGTACAACCCACTGAAGCTTTCTTT	CASMVQPTEAFF
TRBJ2-7	TRBV5-1	.	.	TGCGCCAGCAGCTCACCCGCGACAAAATACGAGCAGTACTTC	CASSSPATKYEQYF
TRBJ2-7	TRBV10-2	.	.	TGCGCCAGCGCGGGCCCGGCGGAAGAGCAGTACTTC	CASAGPAEEQYF
TRBJ2-7	TRBV4-1	TRBD2	.	TGCGCCAGCAGCCTCGCCGGGACTAGCGGGAGCCTTTACGAGCAGTACTTC	CASSLAGTSGSLYEQYF
TRBJ2-1	TRBV9	.	.	TGTGCCAGCAGCGTCCGTGGTAGGGGAAATGAGCAGTTCTTC	CASSVRGRGNEQFF
TRBJ1-2	TRBV5-4	TRBD1	few	TGTGCCAGCAGCCCGACTCCCGACAGGGACGATGGCTACACCTTC	CASSPTPDRDDGYTF
TRBJ1-2	TRBV10-3	TRBD1	few	TGTGCCATCACGGGGACAGGTGACTTCTATGGCTACACCTTC	CAITGTGDFYGYTF
TRBJ2-3	TRBV13	.	.	TGTGCCAGCAGCTTAGTAAGCACAGATACGCAGTATTTT	CASSLVSTDTQYF
TRBJ2-2	TRBV6-1	.	few	TGTGCCAGCACCCGGGGGGCGGACACCGGGGAGCTGTTTTTT	CASTRGADTGELFF
TRBJ2-1	TRBV6-6	TRBD2	.	TGTGCCAGCAAACTAGGACTAGCCCTCAATGAGCAGTTCTTC	CASKLGLALNEQFF
TRBJ1-3	TRBV4-1	.	once	TGCGCCAGCACCTGGGGACTTCCCGGCTCTGGAAACACCATATATTTT	CASTWGLPGSGNTIYF
TRBJ2-3	TRBV11-3	.	.	TGTGCCAGCAGCTTAGGCTCCAGGCGAGGGGATACGCAGTATTTT	CASSLGSRRGDTQYF
TRBJ2-4	TRBV7-8	.	.	TGTGCCAGCAGCTTACAAGCGGAACTAGCCAAAAACATTCAGTACTTC	CASSLQAELAKNIQYF
TRBJ1-2	TRBV19	.	.	TGTGCCAGTAGTATCGGGGGGCTAGAGACATATGGCTACACCTTC	CASSIGGLETYGYTF
TRBJ1-4	TRBV5-1	.	.	TGCGCCAGCAGCATCACGGAGAGAACTAATGAAAAACTGTTTTTT	CASSITERTNEKLFF
TRBJ1-4	TRBV18	.	.	TGTGCCAGCTCCCCCCCGGGGGGAAATGAAAAACTGTTTTTT	CASSPPGGNEKLFF
TRBJ2-7	TRBV7-2	TRBD2	.	TGTGCCAGCAGCCCTAGCGGGGGGGCGGGGGAGCAGTACTTC	CASSPSGGAGEQYF
TRBJ2-3	TRBV4-2	.	once	TGTGCCAGCAGCCAAGCATTCGGAGATACGCAGTATTTT	CASSQAFGDTQYF
TRBJ2-7	TRBV28	TRBD1	.	TGTGCCAGCAGTTTAGGCCGGGACAGTTTCTACGAGCAGTACTTC	CASSLGRDSFYEQYF
TRBJ2-1	TRBV5-5	TRBD2	.	TGTGCCAGCAGCTTGGAGGTAGCGGGGCGTGAGCAGTTCTTC	CASSLEVAGREQFF
TRBJ1-2	TRBV4-3	.	.	TGCGCCAGCAGCCAAGATTCGGGCCTAAGAGGGTGGCACTATGGCTACACCTTC	CASSQDSGLRGWHYGYTF
TRBJ1-4	TRBV4-3	TRBD1	few	TGCGCCAGCAGCCAAGATGGACAGGGGGACGAAAAACTGTTTTTT	CASSQDGQGDEKLFF
TRBJ1-1	TRBV5-5	.	.	TGTGCCAGCAGTCAGTTTCTCGCTGAAGCTTTCTTT	CASSQFLAEAFF
TRBJ2-2	TRBV5-1	TRBD1	.	TGCGCCAATAGACAGGGTTCCACCGGGGAGCTGTTTTTT	CANRQGSTGELFF
TRBJ2-7	TRBV19	.	.	TGTGCCAGTAGTCCGGCAGGGACTTCCTACGAGCAGTACTTC	CASSPAGTSYEQYF
TRBJ2-1	TRBV19	.	.	TGTGCCAGTAGTACCTCCGTAGCCTTAGGGGCCTACAATGAGCAGTTCTTC	CASSTSVALGAYNEQFF